These 20 T cell receptor beta chains were all obtained from the same sample, sequenced in a study of breast tumors, draining lymph nodes, adjacent tissues. Axillary draining lymph nodes of breast cancer patients supplied the node samples. TCRdb analysed the multiplex PCR reads with MiXCR anew, one entry per CDR3 protein. The repertoire has about 180,000 distinct CDR3 sequences, about 30% of them found once; the top ten carry 3.5% to 4.5%. Source material: axillary lymph node tissue. These receptors all come from a female donor with breast cancer. Some clones in this sample may be carry-over from other donors' samples.

The table lists this clonotype with many counts. This chain connects TRBV6-5 to TRBJ2-7, with TRBD2 as a possible D gene (6 bases). V was cut by 6 bases and J by 2 bases, with 14 bases left in between. Germline loops: CDR1 MNHEY, CDR2 SVGAGI. CDR3 length: 14 residues. CDR3 residues: CASRKRGLTYEQYF. CDR3 nucleotide sequence: TGTGCCAGCAGAAAGCGCGGACTAACCTACGAGCAGTACTTC.

This clonotype occurred many times. This sequence joins TRBV9 and TRBJ2-7; D might be TRBD2 (6 bases). Germline values: CDR1 SGDLS, CDR2 YYNGEE. This CDR3 comprises 14 residues. V lost 2 bases and J lost 3, with 12 bases in between. CDR3 region: CASSVHPDYYEQYF. CDR3 nucleotide sequence: TGTGCCAGCAGCGTCCACCCGGACTACTACGAGCAGTACTTC. Full variable domain (missing parts from reference TRBV9 and TRBJ2-7): DSGVTQTPKHLITATGQRVTLRCSPRSGDLSVYWYQQSLDQGLQFLIQYYNGEERAKGNILERFSAQQFPDLHSELNLSSLELGDSALYFCASSVHPDYYEQYFGPGTRLTVT.

This clonotype was recorded many times. The chain is built from TRBV12-3 or TRBV12-4 and TRBJ1-2; TRBD1 aligns across 7 bases. The CDR3 sequence is 14 residues long. The trim removed 3 bases at V and 2 bases at J, leaving 3 bases unmatched. The CDR3 region has the DNA TGTGCCAGCAGTTTTGAGGACAGGAACTATGGCTACACCTTC. Its translation: CASSFEDRNYGYTF.

This clonotype was counted at least ten times. The V gene is TRBV7-8, the J gene TRBJ2-7; a weak D match, TRBD2 (6 bases). The CDR3 sequence is 16 residues long. Trimming left V 5 bases short and J 4 bases short, with 21 bases between. CDR1 and CDR2 (germline): SGHVS, FQNEAQ. CDR3 loop: CASSLKEGRRWYEQYF. The CDR3 region has the DNA TGTGCCAGCAGCCTCAAGGAGGGACGGAGGTGGTACGAGCAGTACTTC.

Points on this clonotype: With a much larger clone just one base away, this may be a read error. The chain has TRBV30 and TRBJ2-1; D not certain. Germline V CDR1 and CDR2: GTSNPN, SVGIG (reference sequence). This CDR3 contains 13 residues. Between the trimmed V and J ends, which lost 5 bases and 2 bases, there was a span of 10 bases. Written as DNA, the CDR3 is TGTGCCTGGGGTACCTGGACCTACAATGAGCAGTTCTTC. It translates to CAWGTWTYNEQFF. The full variable domain, completed using reference TRBV30 and TRBJ2-1, is SQTIHQWPATLVQPVGSPLSLECTVEGTSNPNLYWYRQAAGRGLQLLFYSVGIGQISSEVPQNLSASRPQDRQFILSSKKLLLSDSGFYLCAWGTWTYNEQFFGPGTRLTVL.

This clonotype showed up just a few times. This sequence joins TRBV9 and TRBJ2-1; possible D gene TRBD1, 7 bases. V was shortened by 4 bases and J by 0 bases, with 20 bases between the two germline ends. The CDR3 covers 18 residues. Germline CDR1 SGDLS, CDR2 YYNGEE. The CDR3 region is CASSLSLGGQRSYNEQFF. The CDR3 bases are TGTGCCAGCAGCCTCTCCCTGGGGGGACAGCGCTCCTACAATGAGCAGTTCTTC.

This sequence joins TRBV20-1 and TRBJ2-3; 9 nucleotides line up with TRBD2. The V and J ends lost 6 bases and 3 bases, in that order; junction bases with no gene match: 4. The CDR3 length is 13 residues. Germline V CDR1 and CDR2: DFQATT, SNEGSKA (reference sequence). The DNA for the CDR3 is TGCAGTGCCGTTAGCGGGGGAACAGATACGCAGTATTTT. Protein product: CSAVSGGTDTQYF.

This clonotype was recorded many times. The rearrangement links TRBV7-9 to TRBJ1-2; 7 bases are a match to TRBD1. The V segment lost 11 bases and the J segment 2 bases; nucleotides outside the gene matches: 5. Germline V lookup: CDR1 SEHNR, CDR2 FQNEAQ (reference sequence). The CDR3 extends over 12 amino acids. This CDR3 is CALDRVNYGYTF. DNA of the CDR3: TGTGCCCTCGACAGGGTCAACTATGGCTACACCTTC.

This clonotype was seen many times. CDR3 in amino acids: CASSFSNSQVYGYTF. The CDR3 region has the DNA TGTGCCAGCAGCTTTAGTAACTCACAAGTTTATGGCTACACCTTC. The chain is built from TRBV7-2 and TRBJ1-2; D is unresolved. CDR1 SGHTA and CDR2 FQGNSA come from the germline V gene. The CDR3 is 15 residues long. The germline V and J ends were trimmed by 3 bases and 5 bases, with 16 bases remaining between them.

This clonotype appeared many times. V usage is TRBV13 and J usage is TRBJ2-3; 11 nucleotides match TRBD2. The CDR3 extends over 18 amino acids. V was pared by 0 bases and J by 4 bases, with 9 bases of the junction left unmatched. Germline V lookup: CDR1 PRHDT, CDR2 FYEKMQ (reference sequence). CDR3 sequence (DNA): TGTGCCAGCAGCTTAGGTGACCATAGCGGGAGGGAGTCAGATACGCAGTATTTT. Encoded protein: CASSLGDHSGRESDTQYF.

With regard to this clonotype: The germline gene is not matched at one end of the junction; a read error may be the cause. V gene TRBV12-3 or TRBV12-4 combines with J gene TRBJ1-3, with D unresolved. This CDR3 is 14 amino acids long. The CDR3 spells CASSPQSSGNTVYF. CDR3 nucleotide sequence: TGTGCCAGCAGCCCCCAGAGCTCTGGAAACACCGTATATTTT.

The gene calls are TRBV24-1 and TRBJ2-1; a possible D gene is TRBD1 (7 bases). The CDR3 consists of 14 residues. V lost 2 bases and J 10 bases, leaving 14 bases between the germline ends. CDR1 KGHDR and CDR2 SFDVKD come from the germline V gene. CDR3 region: CATSDSDRRDEQFF. The CDR3 coding sequence is TGTGCCACCAGTGATTCGGACAGGCGGGACGAGCAGTTCTTC.

J is TRBJ2-3 and V is TRBV19, with TRBD1 matching 9 bases. This CDR3 is built from 16 residues. Germline V CDR1 and CDR2: LNHDA, SQIVND (reference sequence). J was trimmed by 4 bases and V by 5 bases; bases with no gene match: 10. CDR3 in amino acids: CASSASGTGRADTQYF. The CDR3 nucleotides are TGTGCCAGTAGTGCAAGTGGGACAGGGAGGGCAGATACGCAGTATTTT.

This clonotype was observed many times. The genes are TRBV4-1 and TRBJ2-1, with TRBD2 matching over 9 bases. CDR3 length: 17 amino acids. Germline V lookup: CDR1 MGHRA, CDR2 YSYEKL. The J segment lost 0 bases and the V segment lost 1 base, leaving 4 bases of the junction unmatched. The CDR3 loop is CASSQGRLAVSYNEQFF. CDR3 in DNA: TGCGCCAGCAGCCAAGGACGACTAGCGGTCTCCTACAATGAGCAGTTCTTC.

This clonotype was recorded at least ten times. The chain combines TRBV14 with TRBJ2-5; D uncertain. The CDR3 has 12 residues. The germline CDR1 and CDR2 sequences are SGHDN and FVKESK. V lost 3 bases and J 0 bases, leaving 2 bases between the germline ends. Here the CDR3 reads CASSQHQETQYF. CDR3 nucleotide sequence: TGTGCCAGCAGCCAGCACCAAGAGACCCAGTACTTC.

This sequence joins TRBV7-2 and TRBJ2-3; possibly TRBD2 for D (5 bases). The V end was cut by 2 bases, the J end by 5 bases, with 5 bases between. The CDR3 extends over 12 amino acids. Germline CDR1 reads SGHTA; CDR2 reads FQGNSA. The CDR3 coding sequence is TGTGCCAGCAGCTTACGGGAAGATACGCAGTATTTT. It encodes CASSLREDTQYF. The complete variable domain, with remaining parts taken from reference TRBV7-2 and TRBJ2-3, reads GAGVSQSPSNKVTEKGKDVELRCDPISGHTALYWYRQSLGQGLEFLIYFQGNSAPDKSGLPSDRFSAERTGGSVSTLTIQRTQQEDSAVYLCASSLREDTQYFGPGTRLTVL.

The rearrangement uses TRBV24-1 and TRBJ1-2, with a tentative D call TRBD1 (5 bases). CDR1 and CDR2 from the germline V gene are KGHDR and SFDVKD. Deletions cut 4 bases from V and 6 bases from J, with 11 bases between. The CDR3 consists of 13 residues. The CDR3 DNA is TGTGCCACCAGTGAGTCAGGGATGAATGGCTACACCTTC. Translated: CATSESGMNGYTF.

As to this clonotype: This may be a read error: a much more frequent sequence differs by one nucleotide. The rearrangement joins TRBV20-1 to TRBJ2-7; a possible D gene is TRBD1 (5 bases). Germline CDR1 and CDR2: DFQATT and SNEGSKA (reference sequence). The CDR3 consists of 13 residues. This CDR3 reads CSARPQGFYAQYF. In DNA form, the CDR3 reads TGCAGTGCTAGGCCTCAGGGCTTCTACGCGCAGTACTTC.

This clonotype was found many times. V and J are TRBV6-6 and TRBJ2-7; 7 bases map to TRBD1. CDR1 is MNHNY and CDR2 is SVGAGI in the germline V gene (reference sequence). The junction had 11 bases not matched to a gene; V was cut back by 6 bases and J by 0 bases. This CDR3 is 16 amino acids long. CDR3 residues: CASRSTTRDSSYEQYF. The CDR3 DNA reads as TGTGCCAGCAGATCCACGACTCGGGACAGCTCCTACGAGCAGTACTTC.

This clonotype was seen once. This CDR3 reads CASSQASKHSGGAGGTDTQYF. The DNA of the CDR3 is TGTGCCAGCAGCCAAGCGTCAAAACATAGCGGGGGGGCCGGTGGCACAGATACGCAGTATTTT. The chain is built from TRBV9 and TRBJ2-3; 11 bases are a match to TRBD2. This CDR3 has 21 amino acids. The germline CDR1 and CDR2 sequences are SGDLS and YYNGEE. The ends lost 4 bases at V and 1 base at J; junction bases unmatched: 20.